The rows below give T cell receptor beta chains drawn from one sample of a study of beta chain features in type 1 diabetes. Measured with immunoSEQ multiplex PCR; TCRdb has only the in-frame clones, and not every one. This sample has 850,000 to 900,000 clones, with under 20% found just once. The specimen sequenced was naive CD4+ T cells from blood. The receptors originated from a woman aged 18-29 years in good health. The CDR3 runs from the conserved cysteine through the conserved F or W. D genes are given only for firm matches. Part of the rows lack a size; the others show once, few, many or a class for expanded clones.

cdr3_length,d_call,clone_size,v_call,j_call,cdr3_nt,cdr3_aa
15,.,few,TRBV21-1,TRBJ1-2,TGTGCCAGCAGCAAAGAGCCACCACCCGGCGGAGGCTACACCTTC,CASSKEPPPGGGYTF
17,TRBD2,few,TRBV2,TRBJ2-7,TGTGCCAGCAGTGAATTATGGATAGCGGGAGACTCCTACGAGCAGTACTTC,CASSELWIAGDSYEQYF
14,TRBD1,.,TRBV10-3,TRBJ2-7,TGTGCCATCAGTAACAGGGGGCACTCCTACGAGCAGTACTTC,CAISNRGHSYEQYF
15,.,few,TRBV7-9,TRBJ1-3,TGTGCCAGCAGCTTAGTTACCGGTCCTGGAAACACCATATATTTT,CASSLVTGPGNTIYF
13,.,.,TRBV5-1,TRBJ2-7,TGCGCCAGCAGCTCGGACAACTCCTACGAGCAGTACTTC,CASSSDNSYEQYF
14,.,.,TRBV2,TRBJ1-3,TGTGCCAGCAGTGAAGTTCCCAGGGGAAACACCATATATTTT,CASSEVPRGNTIYF
15,TRBD2,.,TRBV7-2,TRBJ2-7,TGTGCCAGCAGCGACGGGACTAGCGGGAGAATCGAGCAGTACTTC,CASSDGTSGRIEQYF
14,.,many,TRBV21-1,TRBJ2-3,TGTGCCAGCACCCCAAAGGCCCTGGGACCTACGCAGTATTTT,CASTPKALGPTQYF
16,.,.,TRBV28,TRBJ2-6,TGTGCCAGCAGTTCGGGGTATGGGTCCGGGGCCAACGTCCTGACTTTC,CASSSGYGSGANVLTF
11,.,few,TRBV20-1,TRBJ2-1,TGCAGTGCTGGCCCCAGATATGAGCAGTTCTTC,CSAGPRYEQFF
14,TRBD1,.,TRBV7-9,TRBJ2-5,TGTGCCAGCAGCCCGAGGACAGGGATAGAGACCCAGTACTTC,CASSPRTGIETQYF
12,.,.,TRBV28,TRBJ2-2,TGTGCCAGCAGCTTTCTTGGCGGGGAGCTGTTTTTT,CASSFLGGELFF
14,.,few,TRBV27,TRBJ2-1,TGTGCCAGCAGTTCCTCCACGGGGGCGAATGAGCAGTTCTTC,CASSSSTGANEQFF
15,TRBD2,.,TRBV7-3,TRBJ2-3,TGTGCCAGCAGCCTCGGGACTAGCGGGAGGTATACGCAGTATTTT,CASSLGTSGRYTQYF
16,.,.,TRBV18,TRBJ1-1,TGTGCCAGCTCACCTACTCCCGGGGCAGGGGACACTGAAGCTTTCTTT,CASSPTPGAGDTEAFF
14,TRBD1,.,TRBV2,TRBJ2-7,TGTGCCAGCAGTAAGGACAGGGGGTCCAACGAGCAGTACTTC,CASSKDRGSNEQYF
15,.,many,TRBV10-3,TRBJ1-5,TGTGCCATCAGTGACTCGGGGCTGGGGAATCAGCCCCAGCATTTT,CAISDSGLGNQPQHF
15,.,few,TRBV7-6,TRBJ2-2,TGTGCCAGCAGCTGGGGCCGGGGGTTCACCGGGGAGCTGTTTTTT,CASSWGRGFTGELFF
13,TRBD2,.,TRBV11-2,TRBJ2-5,TGTGCCAGCAGCTCGTGGGGGGGAGAGACCCAGTACTTC,CASSSWGGETQYF
14,TRBD1,.,TRBV19,TRBJ2-7,TGTGCCAGTAGTCTAACTAACAGGGGCCACGAGCAGTACTTC,CASSLTNRGHEQYF
14,TRBD1,.,TRBV2,TRBJ1-3,TGTGCCAGCAGTGAGACAGGGGTTGGAAACACCATATATTTT,CASSETGVGNTIYF
15,TRBD1,.,TRBV4-2,TRBJ2-2,TGTGCCAGCAGCCAGACAGGGCTGAACACCGGGGAGCTGTTTTTT,CASSQTGLNTGELFF
16,TRBD2,few,TRBV28,TRBJ2-5,TGTGCCAGCAGTTCGCGGGGGTCTAGCGGGAGAGGGACCCAGTACTTC,CASSSRGSSGRGTQYF
13,.,.,TRBV2,TRBJ2-2,TGTGCCAGCAGTGTTCGGGTTGGCGGGGAGCTGTTTTTT,CASSVRVGGELFF
14,.,few,TRBV7-2,TRBJ2-3,TGTGCCAGCAGCGGACAGATTAGCACAGATACGCAGTATTTT,CASSGQISTDTQYF
14,TRBD2,.,TRBV7-9,TRBJ2-2,TGTGCCAGCAGCCCACGACTAGCTATCGGGGAGCTGTTTTTT,CASSPRLAIGELFF
16,.,few,TRBV5-4,TRBJ2-7,TGTGCCAGCAGCAAGAACCCCGGGACAAGTGTCTACGAGCAGTACTTC,CASSKNPGTSVYEQYF
13,TRBD1,few,TRBV5-1,TRBJ2-7,TGCGCCAGCAGCAGGGGACAGTACTACGAGCAGTACTTC,CASSRGQYYEQYF
15,.,few,TRBV4-3,TRBJ2-2,TGCGCCAGCAGCCAAGGGATAGCTGACAACGGGGAGCTGTTTTTT,CASSQGIADNGELFF
17,TRBD2,few,TRBV4-2,TRBJ2-3,TGTGCCAGCAGCCAAGATCACGAGACTAGCGGAGCAGATACGCAGTATTTT,CASSQDHETSGADTQYF
15,.,few,TRBV6-1,TRBJ2-1,TGTGCCAGCAGTGAGGAAGGGACGAGGGCCCTTGAGCAGTTCTTC,CASSEEGTRALEQFF
12,.,few,TRBV2,TRBJ2-5,TGTGCCAGCAGTGGGGACCGATGGTCCCAGTACTTC,CASSGDRWSQYF
13,.,few,TRBV7-2,TRBJ2-3,TGTGCCAGCAGAACAGGGATCACAGATACGCAGTATTTT,CASRTGITDTQYF
13,.,.,TRBV5-4,TRBJ2-3,TGTGCCAGCAGCTTGACAGGGCCGAATACGCAGTATTTT,CASSLTGPNTQYF
17,.,.,TRBV28,TRBJ2-7,TGTGCCAGCAAGGGGGCAGCGACGGGGGCCCAATCCTACGAGCAGTACTTC,CASKGAATGAQSYEQYF
16,TRBD2,few,TRBV4-2,TRBJ2-5,TGTGCCAGCAGCCGCGGACTAGCGGGAGAGAAAGAGACCCAGTACTTC,CASSRGLAGEKETQYF
13,.,.,TRBV2,TRBJ2-3,TGTGCCAGTCAGGTAGAGAGCACAGATACGCAGTATTTT,CASQVESTDTQYF
16,TRBD1,.,TRBV4-1,TRBJ2-1,TGCGCCAGCAGCCAATCACCGGGACAGGGCAACAATGAGCAGTTCTTC,CASSQSPGQGNNEQFF
15,.,few,TRBV28,TRBJ1-3,TGTGCCAGCAGTTATCCGGGGGCGCGAGGAAACACCATATATTTT,CASSYPGARGNTIYF
14,.,few,TRBV2,TRBJ2-2,TGTGCCAGCAGCGAAGGGAGTAACCCCGGGGAGCTGTTTTTT,CASSEGSNPGELFF
12,.,few,TRBV15,TRBJ2-3,TGTGCCACCAGCAGAGGTGGGGATACGCAGTATTTT,CATSRGGDTQYF
11,.,.,TRBV28,TRBJ2-7,TGTGCCAGCACCTCCTCCTACGAGCAGTACTTC,CASTSSYEQYF
13,TRBD2,.,TRBV7-9,TRBJ2-3,TGTGCCAGCAGCCCACGGACTAGCACTACGCAGTATTTT,CASSPRTSTTQYF
12,.,.,TRBV28,TRBJ2-1,TGTGCCAGCCCGAGTCCCCCCAATGAGCAGTTCTTC,CASPSPPNEQFF
15,.,.,TRBV5-1,TRBJ1-3,TGCGCCAGCAGCCGAGGACCGGACTCTGGAAACACCATATATTTT,CASSRGPDSGNTIYF